These 32 T cell receptor beta chains share one sample of origin, sequenced in a study of beta chain features in type 1 diabetes. As every portion of the isolated RNA was reverse transcribed, the sequencing read expressed TCRB transcripts. The repertoire was sequenced with immunoSEQ multiplex PCR; TCRdb's copy has only in-frame clones and lacks some. The repertoire includes around 150,000 clones, less than 9% of them detected once, and 1.3% to 1.5% sits in the top ten. The material sequenced was central memory CD4+ T cells from blood. These receptors all stem from a woman in her 30s in good health.

Many counts were recorded for this clone. The junction departs from germline at one end; a sequencing error may be responsible. The chain has TRBV7-7 and TRBJ2-2; D is possibly TRBD2 (5 bases). Germline CDR1 and CDR2: SSHAT and FNYEAQ (reference sequence). The CDR3 is 14 residues long. CDR3 nucleotides: TGTGCTAGCAGCTCCGGGGTTAACACCGGGGAGCTGTTTTTT. As protein: CASSSGVNTGELFF.

This clone was counted a few times. The CDR3 DNA follows: TGTGCCAGCAGTTCGGGAACCTACGAGCAGTACTTC. It is translated as CASSSGTYEQYF. V is TRBV28 and J is TRBJ2-7; perhaps TRBD2 as D (5 bases). The germline V and J ends were trimmed by 4 bases and 2 bases, with 6 bases remaining between them. There are 12 residues in the CDR3. CDR1 MDHEN and CDR2 SYDVKM come from the germline V gene.

The chain recombines TRBV7-9 with TRBJ2-1, with 9 bases that match TRBD1. Per germline, CDR1 SEHNR and CDR2 FQNEAQ (reference sequence). The CDR3 totals 14 residues. V shed 5 bases, J shed 6 bases, and the junction held 5 bases outside the gene matches. CDR3 DNA sequence: TGTGCCAGCAGCGAACAGGGGGCGTCCAATGAGCAGTTCTTC. Protein sequence: CASSEQGASNEQFF.

The rearrangement links TRBV7-9 to TRBJ1-2; 8 nucleotides match TRBD1. The CDR3 consists of 13 residues. Trimming at V came to 6 bases and at J to 8 bases, leaving 8 bases not matched to a gene. Germline loops: CDR1 SEHNR, CDR2 FQNEAQ (reference sequence). CDR3 sequence (DNA): TGTGCCAGCAGAGTAGAACAGGGGGAAGGCTACACCTTC. Its translation: CASRVEQGEGYTF.

V and J are TRBV6-6 and TRBJ2-2; 14 bases are shared with TRBD2. There are 15 residues in the CDR3. V gave up 5 bases and J gave up 13 bases; unmatched junction bases: 9. Germline V CDR1 and CDR2: MNHNY, SVGAGI (reference sequence). The CDR3 region has the DNA TGTGCCAGCAGTCGCGGGACTAGCGGGAGTAAGGGGCTGTTTTTT. Translating it yields CASSRGTSGSKGLFF.

There are many counts of this clone. CDR3 sequence: CASSQDLGVPQHF. CDR3 sequence (DNA): TGCGCCAGCAGCCAAGATTTAGGGGTCCCCCAGCATTTT. The chain joins TRBV4-3 to TRBJ1-5; weak D call: TRBD1 (5 bases). The germline V gene has CDR1 LGHNA and CDR2 YSLEER. V was shortened by 0 bases and J by 10 bases, with 10 bases between the two germline ends. The CDR3 loop spans 13 amino acids.

This clone was picked up a small number of times. Other DNA sequences of this sample code for an identical CDR3. The chain carries TRBV27 and TRBJ2-1, with TRBD2 matching 8 bases. V was pared by 0 bases and J by 0 bases, with 1 base of the junction left unmatched. The CDR3 loop spans 16 amino acids. The germline CDR1 and CDR2 sequences are MNHEY and SMNVEV (reference sequence). The CDR3 nucleotides read TGTGCCAGCAGTTTATCGGCGGGGGGCTCCTACAATGAGCAGTTCTTC. The encoded protein is CASSLSAGGSYNEQFF.

This chain joins TRBV9 and TRBJ2-3; 8 nucleotides line up with TRBD2. The CDR3 sequence is 16 residues long. Germline CDR1 is SGDLS and CDR2 is YYNGEE. The V gene end was trimmed by 4 bases and the J gene end by 2 bases; junction bases not matched to a gene: 9. The CDR3 region has the DNA TGTGCCAGCAGCAGAGGAGTAGCGGGGACCACAGATACGCAGTATTTT. Translated: CASSRGVAGTTDTQYF.

The chain has TRBV11-2 and TRBJ1-5; 9 nucleotides align to TRBD1. This CDR3 spans 16 amino acids. From germline, CDR1 is SGHAT and CDR2 FQNNGV. J lost 7 bases, V lost 8 bases, and 15 bases had no gene match. In DNA, the CDR3 is TGTGCCAGCGTTCGTTATTTCCGGGACAGGGACCAGCCCCAGCATTTT. Its protein is CASVRYFRDRDQPQHF.

This clone appeared a few times. This rearrangement joins TRBV7-2 to TRBJ2-1; a weak D match, TRBD1 (6 bases). CDR3 size: 14 residues. Trimming stripped 5 bases from V and 5 bases from J, with 13 bases between. Germline V gene data show CDR1 as SGHTA and CDR2 as FQGNSA. The CDR3 region has the DNA TGTGCCAGCAGCCCCGGACAGAAGAACAATGAGCAGTTCTTC. Translating it yields CASSPGQKNNEQFF. The variable domain in full, with the rest retrieved from reference TRBV7-2 and TRBJ2-1, is GAGVSQSPSNKVTEKGKDVELRCDPISGHTALYWYRQSLGQGLEFLIYFQGNSAPDKSGLPSDRFSAERTGGSVSTLTIQRTQQEDSAVYLCASSPGQKNNEQFFGPGTRLTVL.

This chain joins TRBV19 and TRBJ1-5; no definite D call. The CDR3 sequence is 13 residues long. Between the trimmed V and J ends, which lost 6 bases and 3 bases, there was a span of 9 bases. Germline V gene sequence: CDR1 LNHDA, CDR2 SQIVND (reference sequence). The CDR3 here is CASSSVINQPQHF. Here the CDR3 DNA reads TGTGCCAGTAGCAGTGTAATCAATCAGCCCCAGCATTTT.

This clone was observed a few times. V is TRBV19 and J is TRBJ2-1; TRBD2 agrees at 10 bases. Germline trimming cut 5 bases from V and 4 bases from J; bases unmatched to any gene: 5. Germline lookup yields CDR1 LNHDA and CDR2 SQIVND (reference sequence). The CDR3 spans 15 residues. CDR3 DNA sequence: TGTGCCAGTAGTCTACAGCGGGGGGGATACAATGAGCAGTTCTTC. It yields the protein CASSLQRGGYNEQFF. Complete variable domain (other parts from reference TRBV19 and TRBJ2-1): DGGITQSPKYLFRKEGQNVTLSCEQNLNHDAMYWYRQDPGQGLRLIYYSQIVNDFQKGDIAEGYSVSREKKESFPLTVTSAQKNPTAFYLCASSLQRGGYNEQFFGPGTRLTVL.

The J gene is TRBJ2-2, the V gene TRBV5-5, with 10 nucleotides matching TRBD1. The trim removed 2 bases at V and 6 bases at J, leaving 7 bases unmatched. Germline values: CDR1 SGHKS, CDR2 YYEKEE (reference sequence). The CDR3 has 16 amino acids. In nucleotides, the CDR3 is TGTGCCAGCAGCTTCGACAGGGGGCGCGTGGCCGGGGAGCTGTTTTTT. It codes for CASSFDRGRVAGELFF.

This rearrangement joins TRBV5-1 to TRBJ1-4, with D possibly TRBD1 on 5 matching bases. V shed 4 bases and J shed 0 bases, with 7 bases lying between them. This CDR3 comprises 14 residues. Germline V gene lookup returns CDR1 SGHRS and CDR2 YFSETQ. The CDR3 loop reads CASSQGPTNEKLFF. CDR3 coding DNA: TGCGCCAGCAGCCAGGGTCCAACTAATGAAAAACTGTTTTTT. Filled out from reference TRBV5-1 and TRBJ1-4, the complete variable domain reads KAGVTQTPRYLIKTRGQQVTLSCSPISGHRSVSWYQQTPGQGLQFLFEYFSETQRNKGNFPGRFSGRQFSNSRSEMNVSTLELGDSALYLCASSQGPTNEKLFFGSGTQLSVL.

In regard to this clone: Other DNA sequences of this sample code for an identical CDR3. The chain couples TRBV6-1 to TRBJ2-7; D not resolved. Trimming cost V 5 bases and J 3 bases, with 5 bases left between them. The germline CDR1 and CDR2 sequences are MNHNS and SASEGT. The CDR3 contains 11 residues. CDR3 sequence: CASSRSYEQYF. The CDR3 nucleotides read TGTGCCAGCAGTCGGAGCTACGAGCAGTACTTC.

This clone came up many times. The rearrangement uses TRBV2 and TRBJ1-1; TRBD1 matches 8 bases. V gave up 6 bases and J gave up 1 base; unmatched junction bases: 4. This CDR3 has 14 amino acids. CDR1 SNHLY and CDR2 FYNNEI come from the germline V gene. The chain's CDR3 is CASRTGQGNTEAFF. The CDR3 DNA sequence: TGTGCCAGCAGAACAGGACAGGGGAACACTGAAGCTTTCTTT. Drawing the rest from reference TRBV2 and TRBJ1-1, the complete variable domain is EPEVTQTPSHQVTQMGQEVILRCVPISNHLYFYWYRQILGQKVEFLVSFYNNEISEKSEIFDDQFSVERPDGSNFTLKIRSTKLEDSAMYFCASRTGQGNTEAFFGQGTRLTVV.

The V gene is TRBV18, the J gene TRBJ2-7; a weak D match, TRBD2 (5 bases). The germline V gene has CDR1 KGHSH and CDR2 LQKENI. The CDR3 totals 14 residues. V was trimmed by 2 bases and J by 0 bases, leaving 8 bases between them. For the CDR3, the DNA is TGTGCCAGCTCACCAGGACTCAGCTCCTACGAGCAGTACTTC. This sequence encodes CASSPGLSSYEQYF.

This clone turned up a few times. The CDR3 sequence: CASSMTSGLAEQYF. CDR3 bases: TGTGCCAGCTCAATGACTAGCGGACTCGCCGAGCAGTACTTC. The rearrangement joins TRBV18 to TRBJ2-7; TRBD2 matches at 9 bases. This CDR3 comprises 14 residues. V gave up 5 bases and J gave up 6 bases; unmatched junction bases: 8. Germline V gives CDR1 KGHSH, CDR2 LQKENI.

This clone was observed a handful of times. The CDR3 DNA follows: TGTGCCACCAGCAGCCTAACGGGACTCAAACAAGAGACCCAGTACTTC. It yields the protein CATSSLTGLKQETQYF. The V and J genes are TRBV15 and TRBJ2-5, with D perhaps matching TRBD2 (6 bases). V lost 3 bases, J lost 2 bases, and 16 bases lay in between. Germline V gives CDR1 LNHNV, CDR2 YYDKDF (reference sequence). CDR3 length: 16 residues.

The chain uses TRBV20-1 and TRBJ1-1, with a possible D match to TRBD1 (6 bases). CDR1 and CDR2 (germline): DFQATT, SNEGSKA (reference sequence). Trimming shortened V by 5 bases and J by 10 bases, and 14 bases separated the two germline ends. This CDR3 comprises 11 residues. In DNA, the CDR3 is TGCAGTGCTTCTCAGGGGATGGGAGCTTTCTTT. Translation: CSASQGMGAFF.

In this sample, this clone turned up many times. Here the CDR3 DNA reads TGTGCCAGCAGCTCAGACAGGGGACGTGAGCAGTTCTTC. It is translated as CASSSDRGREQFF. V is TRBV11-1 and J is TRBJ2-1; TRBD1 aligns across 8 bases. Germline assignment: CDR1 SGHAT and CDR2 FQDESV (reference sequence). J lost 9 bases, V lost 4 bases, and 5 bases had no gene match. The CDR3 covers 13 residues.

The chain couples TRBV28 to TRBJ2-7; TRBD2 is a possible D gene (6 bases). Germline CDR1 MDHEN, CDR2 SYDVKM. The CDR3 totals 13 residues. The germline V and J ends were trimmed by 5 bases and 3 bases, with 11 bases remaining between them. The CDR3 sequence is CASSGGTLYEQYF. Written as DNA, the CDR3 is TGTGCCAGCAGTGGCGGGACTCTCTACGAGCAGTACTTC.

This chain joins TRBV4-1 and TRBJ2-7, with 10 nucleotides matching TRBD1. Germline CDR1 MGHRA, CDR2 YSYEKL. The CDR3 is made up of 15 amino acids. The V and J ends lost 1 base and 6 bases, in that order; junction bases with no gene match: 6. CDR3 sequence reads: CASSQAGTGAFEQYF. The CDR3 DNA follows: TGCGCCAGCAGCCAAGCTGGGACAGGGGCCTTCGAGCAGTACTTC.

This rearrangement joins TRBV18 to TRBJ1-4; D is undetermined. Trimming took off 1 base at V and 2 bases at J, with 8 bases between the two ends. The CDR3 spans 15 residues. The germline gives CDR1 KGHSH, CDR2 LQKENI. The CDR3 loop reads CASSPQAGTNEKLFF. The CDR3, as DNA: TGTGCCAGCTCACCACAGGCGGGTACTAATGAAAAACTGTTTTTT.

This clone was found many times. The rearrangement joins TRBV10-3 to TRBJ2-1; the D gene is possibly TRBD1 (6 bases). CDR1 is ENHRY, CDR2 SYGVKD, per germline. This CDR3 contains 15 residues. Trimming removed 6 bases from V and 6 bases from J, with 18 bases in between. CDR3 residues: CAISLDRSSLNEQFF. The CDR3 DNA reads TGTGCCATCAGCCTCGACAGGTCCTCCCTCAATGAGCAGTTCTTC.

The chain joins TRBV4-2 to TRBJ2-2; 7 nucleotides agree with TRBD2. In germline, CDR1 is LGHNA, CDR2 YNFKEQ. The CDR3 sequence is 18 residues long. Trimming removed 2 bases from V and 1 base from J; junction bases left unmatched: 10. In DNA, the CDR3 is TGTGCCAGCAGCCAATTAGGTGCTAGCGGAGAGAACACCGGGGAGCTGTTTTTT. Protein: CASSQLGASGENTGELFF.

V and J are TRBV4-3 and TRBJ2-3; 7 positions match TRBD2. CDR1 and CDR2 from the germline V gene are LGHNA and YSLEER. This CDR3 spans 17 amino acids. The J segment lost 4 bases and the V segment lost 0 bases, leaving 10 bases of the junction unmatched. The CDR3 nucleotides read TGCGCCAGCAGCCAAGATCACGGGGGAGGGGATTCAGATACGCAGTATTTT. This sequence encodes CASSQDHGGGDSDTQYF.

The CDR3 spells CASSLGTSVQETQYF. CDR3 coding DNA: TGTGCCAGCAGCTTGGGGACTAGCGTCCAAGAGACCCAGTACTTC. The V gene is TRBV7-9, the J gene TRBJ2-5; the match to TRBD2 covers 10 bases. This CDR3 comprises 15 residues. Germline V gene sequence: CDR1 SEHNR, CDR2 FQNEAQ (reference sequence). V shed 3 bases and J 1 base; nucleotides not matched to a gene: 2.

This clone has a count of ten or more. Additional DNA sequences in this sample encode the identical CDR3. The chain recombines TRBV28 with TRBJ2-5; 8 nucleotides agree with TRBD2. V shed 5 bases and J 5 bases; nucleotides not matched to a gene: 7. The CDR3 totals 14 residues. Germline loops: CDR1 MDHEN, CDR2 SYDVKM. This CDR3 is CASSPSGRGETQYF. As DNA, the CDR3 is TGTGCCAGCAGTCCGAGCGGGAGAGGGGAGACCCAGTACTTC.

This clone was seen a handful of times. This rearrangement joins TRBV28 to TRBJ1-1; D is possibly TRBD1 (6 bases). The CDR3 loop spans 16 amino acids. The germline V gene encodes CDR1 MDHEN and CDR2 SYDVKM. With 7 bases removed from V and 4 bases from J, the gap between germline ends came to 22 bases. CDR3 sequence: CASTLGGGGRLTEAFF. The CDR3 coding sequence is TGTGCCAGCACCCTAGGGGGGGGAGGGCGACTCACTGAAGCTTTCTTT.

This chain uses TRBV4-1 with TRBJ1-2; D is perhaps TRBD1 (6 bases). This CDR3 is 15 amino acids long. V was shortened by 1 base and J by 4 bases, with 13 bases between the two germline ends. The germline V gene has CDR1 MGHRA and CDR2 YSYEKL. The CDR3 spells CASSQAFTGPYGYTF. The DNA of the CDR3 is TGCGCCAGCAGCCAAGCGTTTACAGGGCCCTATGGCTACACCTTC.

Many counts were recorded for this clone. The J gene is TRBJ2-6, the V gene TRBV2; D might be TRBD2 (5 bases). CDR1 and CDR2 (germline): SNHLY, FYNNEI. V lost 7 bases and J 4 bases, leaving 17 bases between the germline ends. There are 16 residues in the CDR3. The CDR3 reads CASIRPGESGANVLTF. The DNA of the CDR3 is TGTGCCAGCATTCGACCCGGGGAGTCGGGGGCCAACGTCCTGACTTTC. Full variable domain (remainder filled in from reference TRBV2 and TRBJ2-6): EPEVTQTPSHQVTQMGQEVILRCVPISNHLYFYWYRQILGQKVEFLVSFYNNEISEKSEIFDDQFSVERPDGSNFTLKIRSTKLEDSAMYFCASIRPGESGANVLTFGAGSRLTVL.